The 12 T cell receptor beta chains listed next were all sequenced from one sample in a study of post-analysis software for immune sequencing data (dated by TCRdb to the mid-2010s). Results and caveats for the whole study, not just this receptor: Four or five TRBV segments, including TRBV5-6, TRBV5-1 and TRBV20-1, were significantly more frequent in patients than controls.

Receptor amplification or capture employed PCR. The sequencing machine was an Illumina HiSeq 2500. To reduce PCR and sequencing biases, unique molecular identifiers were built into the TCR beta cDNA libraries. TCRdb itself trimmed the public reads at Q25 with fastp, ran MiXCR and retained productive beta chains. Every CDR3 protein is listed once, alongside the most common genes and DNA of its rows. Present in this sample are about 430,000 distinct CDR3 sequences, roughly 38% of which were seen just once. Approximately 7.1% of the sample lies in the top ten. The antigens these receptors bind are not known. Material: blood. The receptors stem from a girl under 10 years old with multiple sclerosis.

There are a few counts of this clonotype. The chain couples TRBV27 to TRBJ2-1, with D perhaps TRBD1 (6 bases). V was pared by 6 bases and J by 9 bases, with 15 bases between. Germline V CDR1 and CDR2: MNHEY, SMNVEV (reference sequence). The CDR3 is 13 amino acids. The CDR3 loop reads CASREQGLGEQFF. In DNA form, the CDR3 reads TGTGCCAGCAGAGAACAGGGCTTGGGTGAGCAGTTCTTC.

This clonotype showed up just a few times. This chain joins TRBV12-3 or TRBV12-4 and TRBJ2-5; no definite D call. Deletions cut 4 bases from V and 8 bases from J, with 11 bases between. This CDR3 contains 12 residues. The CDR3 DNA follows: TGTGCCAGCAGTTCCCTCCCAGGAACCCAGTACTTC. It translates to CASSSLPGTQYF.

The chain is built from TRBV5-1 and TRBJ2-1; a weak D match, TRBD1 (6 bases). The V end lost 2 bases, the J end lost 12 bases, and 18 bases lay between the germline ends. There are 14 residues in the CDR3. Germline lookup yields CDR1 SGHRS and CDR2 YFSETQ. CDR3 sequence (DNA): TGCGCCAGCAGCTTTGGGGGCCACAGTAGAGTGCAGTTCTTC. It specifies CASSFGGHSRVQFF.

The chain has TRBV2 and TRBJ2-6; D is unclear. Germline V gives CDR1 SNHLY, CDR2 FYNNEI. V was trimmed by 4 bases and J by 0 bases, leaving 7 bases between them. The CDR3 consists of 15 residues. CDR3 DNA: TGTGCCAGCAGTGCACGGAGCTCTGGGGCCAACGTCCTGACTTTC. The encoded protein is CASSARSSGANVLTF.

CDR3 DNA: TGTGCCAGCAGACACGACGGACGAGCTAACTATGGCTACACCTTC. Its protein product is CASRHDGRANYGYTF. The gene calls are TRBV27 and TRBJ1-2; D gene unclear. The V and J ends lost 6 bases and 0 bases respectively, with 14 bases between them. Per germline, CDR1 MNHEY and CDR2 SMNVEV (reference sequence). This CDR3 region has 15 residues.

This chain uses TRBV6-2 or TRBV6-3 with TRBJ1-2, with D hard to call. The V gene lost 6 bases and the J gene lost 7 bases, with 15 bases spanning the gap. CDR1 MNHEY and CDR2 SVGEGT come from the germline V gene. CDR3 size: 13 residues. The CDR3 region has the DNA TGTGCCAGCAGCGACGATCCGTTGCCTGGCTACACCTTC. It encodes CASSDDPLPGYTF.

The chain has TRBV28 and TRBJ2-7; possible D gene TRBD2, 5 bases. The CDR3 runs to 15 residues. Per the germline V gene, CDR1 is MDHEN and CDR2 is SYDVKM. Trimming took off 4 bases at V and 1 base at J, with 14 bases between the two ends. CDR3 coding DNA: TGTGCCAGCAGTTCCCGGGGTGACGGTTCCTACGAGCAGTACTTC. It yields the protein CASSSRGDGSYEQYF.

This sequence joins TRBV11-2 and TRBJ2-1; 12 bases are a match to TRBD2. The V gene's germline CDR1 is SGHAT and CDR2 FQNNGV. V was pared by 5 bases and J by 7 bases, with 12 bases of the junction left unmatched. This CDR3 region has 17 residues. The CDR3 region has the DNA TGTGCCAGCAGCCACCTAGGTGGACTAGCGGGACGAAATGAGCAGTTCTTC. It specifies CASSHLGGLAGRNEQFF.

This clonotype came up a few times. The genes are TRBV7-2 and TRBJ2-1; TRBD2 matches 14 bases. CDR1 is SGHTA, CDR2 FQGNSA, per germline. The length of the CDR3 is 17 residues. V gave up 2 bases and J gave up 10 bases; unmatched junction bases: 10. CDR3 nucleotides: TGTGCCAGCAGCTTATTTCGGGGACTAGCGGGAGTTCGGGAGCAGTTCTTC. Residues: CASSLFRGLAGVREQFF.

CDR3 DNA sequence: TGTGCCAGCAGCTTAGGGGCCGCGCTGAACTATGGCTACACCTTC. Its protein is CASSLGAALNYGYTF. The gene calls are TRBV7-9 and TRBJ1-2; D remains ambiguous. Trimming pared 1 base from V and 2 bases from J, leaving 11 bases between. The CDR3 totals 15 residues. CDR1 is SEHNR, CDR2 FQNEAQ, per germline (reference sequence).

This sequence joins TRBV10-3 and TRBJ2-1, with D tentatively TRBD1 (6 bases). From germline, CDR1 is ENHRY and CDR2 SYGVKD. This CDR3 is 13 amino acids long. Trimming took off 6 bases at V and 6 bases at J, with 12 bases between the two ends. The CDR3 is CAISPTGSNEQFF. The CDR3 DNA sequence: TGTGCCATCAGCCCGACAGGCTCCAATGAGCAGTTCTTC.

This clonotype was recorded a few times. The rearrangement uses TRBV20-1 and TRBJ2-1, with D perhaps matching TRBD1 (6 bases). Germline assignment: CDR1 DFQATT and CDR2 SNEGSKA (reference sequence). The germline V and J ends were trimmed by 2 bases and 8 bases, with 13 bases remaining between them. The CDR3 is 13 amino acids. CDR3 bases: TGCAGTGCTAGACCGGGACAAAACTATGAGCAGTTCTTC. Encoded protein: CSARPGQNYEQFF.